The rows below give T cell receptor beta chains drawn from one sample of a study of CD4+ T cells in melanoma. Clones were sequenced by immunoSEQ multiplex PCR, and TCRdb holds only the in-frame ones, with some missing. The table lists about 50,000 clones, approximately 92% of them singletons. The sequenced sample consisted of peripheral blood. The receptors here all came from a human donor with melanoma. CDR3s include the opening cysteine and the closing phenylalanine or tryptophan. A D gene is named only where the DNA matches it firmly. A clone size is listed for some rows: how often the clone was seen (once, few, many), or a class if it is expanded.

TRBJ2-3 | TRBV5-4 | TRBD2 | few | CASSKWSLAADTQYF | TGTGCCAGCAGCAAGTGGTCACTAGCGGCAGATACGCAGTATTTT
TRBJ2-2 | TRBV4-3 | - | - | CASSQGLSRANTGELFF | TGCGCCAGCAGCCAAGGGTTATCCCGAGCGAACACCGGGGAGCTGTTTTTT
TRBJ2-1 | TRBV5-1 | - | - | CASSLPDGVEQFF | TGCGCCAGCAGCTTGCCCGATGGGGTTGAGCAGTTCTTC
TRBJ2-2 | TRBV7-6 | - | - | CASSPRVTTNTGELFF | TGTGCCAGCAGCCCGCGGGTTACAACGAACACCGGGGAGCTGTTTTTT
TRBJ1-6 | TRBV5-1 | TRBD1 | once | CASKLRGQENSPLHF | TGCGCCAGCAAGCTCCGAGGACAGGAAAATTCACCCCTCCACTTT
TRBJ1-5 | TRBV6-6 | - | - | CASSPGDQPQHF | TGTGCCAGCAGCCCAGGGGATCAGCCCCAGCATTTT
TRBJ2-7 | TRBV7-9 | - | once | CASSLTPSYEQYF | TGTGCCAGCAGCTTAACCCCTTCCTACGAGCAGTACTTC
TRBJ1-1 | TRBV5-8 | - | - | CASSLSMNTEAFF | TGTGCCAGCAGCTTATCGATGAACACTGAAGCTTTCTTT
TRBJ2-7 | TRBV7-9 | - | - | CASSLARGSYEQYF | TGTGCCAGCAGCTTAGCTAGGGGATCCTACGAGCAGTACTTC
TRBJ2-1 | TRBV7-6 | TRBD2 | - | CASSPRGENYNEQFF | TGTGCCAGCAGCCCGCGGGGGGAGAACTACAATGAGCAGTTCTTC
TRBJ2-3 | TRBV25-1 | - | - | CATPLGGFWADTQYF | TGTGCCACCCCCCTCGGAGGGTTCTGGGCAGATACGCAGTATTTT
TRBJ2-7 | TRBV6-6 | TRBD1 | - | CASTYDRAGYEQYF | TGTGCCAGCACCTACGACAGGGCCGGCTACGAGCAGTACTTC
TRBJ2-7 | TRBV27 | TRBD1 | once | CASSLRDREYEQYF | TGTGCCAGCAGTTTACGGGACAGGGAGTACGAGCAGTACTTC
TRBJ1-1 | TRBV5-1 | - | few | CASSLDAVGGADTEAFF | TGCGCCAGCAGCTTGGATGCGGTAGGGGGAGCGGACACTGAAGCTTTCTTT
TRBJ1-1 | TRBV2 | - | - | CASSEWGGDTEAFF | TGTGCCAGCAGTGAATGGGGCGGTGACACTGAAGCTTTCTTT
TRBJ2-3 | TRBV5-4 | TRBD2 | - | CASSLDLRGGLNTQYF | TGTGCCAGCAGCTTGGATCTGCGGGGGGGCCTAAATACGCAGTATTTT
TRBJ1-2 | TRBV5-6 | - | - | CASSWGGNIYGYTF | TGTGCCAGCAGCTGGGGGGGAAACATCTATGGCTACACCTTC
TRBJ2-7 | TRBV29-1 | TRBD2 | - | CSVERGGSYEQYF | TGCAGCGTTGAACGGGGAGGGTCCTACGAGCAGTACTTC
TRBJ2-5 | TRBV29-1 | - | - | CSVRGLGETQYF | TGCAGCGTTAGGGGCCTGGGGGAGACCCAGTACTTC
TRBJ1-4 | TRBV6-1 | - | - | CASSEAPGNEKLFF | TGTGCCAGCAGTGAGGCTCCCGGTAATGAAAAACTGTTTTTT
TRBJ1-1 | TRBV27 | - | - | CASSLRRGNTEAFF | TGTGCCAGCAGTTTACGGCGGGGCAACACTGAAGCTTTCTTT
TRBJ2-2 | TRBV29-1 | TRBD1 | medium-sized | CSGYRGGELFF | TGCAGCGGCTACAGGGGCGGGGAGCTGTTTTTT
TRBJ1-5 | TRBV28 | TRBD1 | once | CASSFTRDSKNQPQHF | TGTGCCAGCAGTTTCACGAGGGACAGTAAAAATCAGCCCCAGCATTTT